This TCR beta chain was retrieved from a study of blood T cell repertoires in COVID-19. The V and J ends lost 5 bases and 2 bases, in that order; junction bases with no gene match: 9. CDR1 and CDR2 (germline): LNHDA, SQIVND (reference sequence). The length of the CDR3 is 16 residues. Measured with immunoSEQ multiplex PCR; TCRdb has only the in-frame clones, and not every one. The sample has approximately 190,000 clones; about 80% are singletons. This clonotype was obtained from a man aged 35 to 55 who had recovered from COVID-19. The genes are TRBV19 and TRBJ1-2; TRBD1 matches 9 bases. Sequencing was done on a sample of PBMCs or T cells enriched from blood (not recorded which). CDR3 region: CASSPDDRGVNYGYTF. CDR3 nucleotide sequence: TGTGCCAGTAGTCCGGACGACAGGGGGGTAAACTATGGCTACACCTTC.